The T cell receptor beta chain described here comes from a study of glioma-infiltrating T cells after dendritic cell vaccination (dated by TCRdb to between 2015 and 2016). In the study overall: The cohort included around 15 glioblastoma patients drawn from Phase I and II dendritic cell vaccination trials, of whom 9 were newly diagnosed and 6 had recurrent disease. Between 2003 and 2012, patients were given autologous tumor lysate-pulsed dendritic cell vaccination. Survival after dendritic cell vaccination was correlated with TCR sequencing metrics, such as TIL content and the overlap between tumor and blood repertoires. In glioblastoma patients vaccinated with dendritic cells, deep sequencing of TCR beta CDR3 regions served to measure tumor-infiltrating lymphocyte content and to compare repertoires between tumor and blood. Three intradermal dendritic cell vaccine injections were administered to patients at biweekly intervals in the arm below the axilla. The vaccine consisted of monocyte-derived dendritic cells cultured about 7 days with IL-4 and GM-CSF, then pulsed overnight with autologous tumor lysate. Here is what the overall study found, with its caveats: The three-group TCR overlap response model was described as speculative and requiring prospective validation. TCR clonality showed no direct relationship with survival, which suggests that a diverse polyclonal response may matter. Higher estimated pretreatment TIL content predicted longer time to progression and overall survival after dendritic cell vaccination. The cohort was small and heterogeneous, few patients had complete blood and tumor sets, and even fewer had initial-recurrent tumor pairs.

For this clone: The target of this receptor is not known. Qualities for individual bases were not recorded, and no much larger clone is one base off.

Patients were selected on the basis of adequate residual fresh-frozen tumor tissue and more than two years of available survival data. An isocitrate dehydrogenase mutation was not carried by any of the glioblastoma patients, although molecular status was otherwise variable. PBMC were collected before vaccination, two weeks after the third vaccination, and at tumor progression if progression occurred. The Qiagen DNeasy Blood extraction Kit was used to extract genomic DNA. The immunoSEQ assay amplified TCRB CDR3 regions from approximately 2 micrograms of genomic DNA, or from all available DNA when less than that amount was available. The multiplex PCR employed 60 forward primers targeting TCR V beta segments and 13 reverse primers targeting J beta segments. To estimate reads per starting template, synthetic control templates were spiked into each sample at limiting dilution. The Illumina HiSeq System generated sequencing reads of 87 bp. In the paper's pipeline: PCR and sequencing errors were removed by a nearest neighbor algorithm that merged closely related sequences. TCR overlap was measured as the percentage of unique tumor TCR beta sequences also present in the same patient's peripheral blood. Held by TCRdb, this immuneACCESS table contains in-frame sequences only and omits some clones. Under half of the omission traces to an unresolved V gene where checked; the cause of the rest is unknown. That table is the source of V, J and clone size, and D and trimming were worked out from the DNA. Counted in this sample were roughly 82,000 clones; about 90% of them appeared once. The ten largest clones add up to 3% to 3.5% of the sample.

The specimen comprised blood, sampled before dendritic cell vaccination. The TCR sequence derives from a human donor with glioblastoma.

CDR3 loop: CASSRRIQGAQDYGYTF. The nucleotide sequence is given as TGTGCCAGCAGCCGCAGGATCCAGGGGGCGCAAGACTATGGCTACACCTTC. Recombination joined TRBV14 with TRBJ1-2; 8 central nucleotides agree with TRBD1. V trim: 4 bases; J trim: 3 bases; unmatched bases: 13. From a lookup of the germline V gene, CDR1 and CDR2 are SGHDN and FVKESK. The CDR3, from cysteine to phenylalanine, totals 17 residues. Only the CDR3 DNA is retained, 51 bases long and in frame from the first base. With all but the CDR3 taken from the reference TRBV14 and TRBJ1-2 genes, the full variable domain is: EAGVTQFPSHSVIEKGQTVTLRCDPISGHDNLYWYRRVMGKEIKFLLHFVKESKQDESGMPNNRFLAERTGGTYSTLKVQPAELEDSGVYFCASSRRIQGAQDYGYTFGSGTRLTVV.